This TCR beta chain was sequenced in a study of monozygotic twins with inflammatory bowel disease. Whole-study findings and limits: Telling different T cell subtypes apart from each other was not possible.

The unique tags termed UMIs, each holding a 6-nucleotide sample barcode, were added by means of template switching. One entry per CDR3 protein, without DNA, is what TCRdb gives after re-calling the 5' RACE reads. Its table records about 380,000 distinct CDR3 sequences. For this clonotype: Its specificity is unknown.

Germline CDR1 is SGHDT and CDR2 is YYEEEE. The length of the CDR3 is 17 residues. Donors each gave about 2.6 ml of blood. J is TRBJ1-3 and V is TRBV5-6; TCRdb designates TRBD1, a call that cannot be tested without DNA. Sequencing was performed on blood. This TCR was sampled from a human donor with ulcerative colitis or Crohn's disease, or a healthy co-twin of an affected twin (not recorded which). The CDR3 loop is CASSFRDRVDSGNTIYF.